This paragraph covers one TCR beta chain sequence. Sequenced by immunoSEQ multiplex PCR; TCRdb stores in-frame clones only, minus some. The table includes some 340,000 clones, over 80% detected once. The sample originates from a study of blood T cell repertoires in COVID-19. This CDR3 contains 15 residues. CDR1 and CDR2 (germline): SGHRS, YFSETQ. Trimming stripped 4 bases from V and 5 bases from J, with 18 bases between. V gene TRBV5-1 combines with J gene TRBJ1-1; D might be TRBD1 (6 bases). This TCR came from a woman in her fifties or sixties who had recovered from COVID-19. Sequencing was done on a sample of PBMCs or T cells enriched from blood (not recorded which). CDR3 region: CASSPAGGRGTEAFF. CDR3 coding DNA: TGCGCCAGCAGCCCTGCTGGCGGCAGGGGTACTGAAGCTTTCTTT.